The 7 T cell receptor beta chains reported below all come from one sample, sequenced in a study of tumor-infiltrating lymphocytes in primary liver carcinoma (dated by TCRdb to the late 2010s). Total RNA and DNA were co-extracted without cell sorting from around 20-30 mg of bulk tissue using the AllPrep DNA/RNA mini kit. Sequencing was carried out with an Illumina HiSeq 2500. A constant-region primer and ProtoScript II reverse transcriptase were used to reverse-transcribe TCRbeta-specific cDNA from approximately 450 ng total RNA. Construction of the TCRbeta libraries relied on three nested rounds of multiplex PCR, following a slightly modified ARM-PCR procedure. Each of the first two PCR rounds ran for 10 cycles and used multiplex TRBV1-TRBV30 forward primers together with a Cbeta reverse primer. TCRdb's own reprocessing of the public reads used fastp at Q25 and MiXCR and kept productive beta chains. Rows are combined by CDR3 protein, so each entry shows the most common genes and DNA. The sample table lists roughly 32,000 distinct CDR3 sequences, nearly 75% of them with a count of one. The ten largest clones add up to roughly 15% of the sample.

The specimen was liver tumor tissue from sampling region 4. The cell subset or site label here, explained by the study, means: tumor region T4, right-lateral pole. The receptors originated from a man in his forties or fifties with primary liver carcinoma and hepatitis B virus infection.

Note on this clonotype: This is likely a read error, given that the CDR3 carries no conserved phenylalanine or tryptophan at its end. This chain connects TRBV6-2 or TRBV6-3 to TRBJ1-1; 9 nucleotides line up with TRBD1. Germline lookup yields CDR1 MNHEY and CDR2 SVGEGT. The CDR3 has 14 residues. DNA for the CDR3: TGTGCTAACCAGAGGACAGGGGAGAACACTGAAGCTTTCTAT. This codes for CANQRTGENTEAFY.

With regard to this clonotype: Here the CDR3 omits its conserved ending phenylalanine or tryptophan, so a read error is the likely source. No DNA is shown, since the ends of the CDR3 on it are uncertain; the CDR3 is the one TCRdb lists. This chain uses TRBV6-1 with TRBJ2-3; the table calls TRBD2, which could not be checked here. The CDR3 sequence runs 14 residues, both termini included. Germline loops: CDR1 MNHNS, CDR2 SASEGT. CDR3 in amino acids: CASNEGLGPDTRYI.

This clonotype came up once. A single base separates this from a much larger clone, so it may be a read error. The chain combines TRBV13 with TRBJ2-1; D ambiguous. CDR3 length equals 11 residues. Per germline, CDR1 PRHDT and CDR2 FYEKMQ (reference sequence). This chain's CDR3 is CASSLDDEHFF. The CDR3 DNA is TGTGCCAGCAGCTTAGATGATGAGCACTTCTTC.

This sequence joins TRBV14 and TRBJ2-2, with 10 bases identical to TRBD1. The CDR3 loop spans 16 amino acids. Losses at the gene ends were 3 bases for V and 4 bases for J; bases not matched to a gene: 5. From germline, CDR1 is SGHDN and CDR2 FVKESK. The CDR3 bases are TGTGCCAGCAGCCAGGGGACAGGGGACCCCACCGGGGAGCTGTTTTTT. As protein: CASSQGTGDPTGELFF.

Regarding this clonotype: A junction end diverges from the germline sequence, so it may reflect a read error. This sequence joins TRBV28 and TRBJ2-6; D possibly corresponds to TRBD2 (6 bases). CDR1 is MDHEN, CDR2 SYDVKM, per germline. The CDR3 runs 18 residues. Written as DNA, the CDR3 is TGTGCCGGCAGTTTTCAGGGCACCTCTTCTGGAGGGACCAACGTCCTGACTTTC. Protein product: CAGSFQGTSSGGTNVLTF.

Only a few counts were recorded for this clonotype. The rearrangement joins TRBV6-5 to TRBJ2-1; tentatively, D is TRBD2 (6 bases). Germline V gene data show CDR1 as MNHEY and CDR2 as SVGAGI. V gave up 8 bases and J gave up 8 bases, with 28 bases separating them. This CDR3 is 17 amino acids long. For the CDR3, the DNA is TGTGCCAGCGGCCACCATGTTTCTATCGGGAGTTTTCATGAGCAGTTCTTC. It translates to CASGHHVSIGSFHEQFF.

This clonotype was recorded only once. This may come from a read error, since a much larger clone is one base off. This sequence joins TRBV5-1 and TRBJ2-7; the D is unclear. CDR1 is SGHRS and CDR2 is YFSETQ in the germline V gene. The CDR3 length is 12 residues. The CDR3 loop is CTGRHTDDEQYF. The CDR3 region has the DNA TGCACCGGCAGACATACCGACGACGAGCAGTACTTC.